The 18 T cell receptor beta chains presented below share a single source sample, sequenced in a study of blood T cell repertoires in COVID-19. Here immunoSEQ multiplex PCR was the method, and the copy in TCRdb shows in-frame clones only, minus some. The sample has 220,000 or so clones, approximately 84% seen once. The sequencing input was peripheral blood. Receptor source: a woman aged 25-40 years who had recovered from COVID-19.

This chain uses TRBV6-5 with TRBJ2-5, with 9 bases matching TRBD1. The CDR3 totals 15 residues. With V trimmed by 8 bases and J by 1 base, 8 bases remained unmatched. Per the germline V gene, CDR1 is MNHEY and CDR2 is SVGAGI. CDR3: CASSSADRGQETQYF. DNA of the CDR3: TGTGCCAGCTCCTCGGCGGACAGGGGCCAAGAGACCCAGTACTTC.

The rearrangement uses TRBV29-1 and TRBJ2-3, with 7 bases fitting TRBD1. CDR3 size: 13 residues. CDR1 is SQVTM and CDR2 is ANQGSEA in the germline V gene. Germline trimming cut 7 bases from V and 4 bases from J; bases unmatched to any gene: 8. CDR3 DNA: TGCAGCGCCCCTGAACAGGGGTCAGATACGCAGTATTTT. Protein product: CSAPEQGSDTQYF.

This clone has just a few counts. The chain carries TRBV11-2 and TRBJ2-5, with 8 bases fitting TRBD2. This CDR3 has 17 residues. V trimming: 1 base; J trimming: 2 bases; junction bases outside the gene matches: 9. The germline V gene encodes CDR1 SGHAT and CDR2 FQNNGV. The CDR3 DNA reads TGTGCCAGCAGCTTAGGACTAGCGACGGCCCAGCAAGAGACCCAGTACTTC. Its translation: CASSLGLATAQQETQYF.

J is TRBJ1-1 and V is TRBV7-9; D unclear. V lost 5 bases and J 1 base, leaving 8 bases between the germline ends. This CDR3 is 13 amino acids long. Germline V gene data show CDR1 as SEHNR and CDR2 as FQNEAQ (reference sequence). The CDR3 sequence: CASSATGNTEAFF. CDR3 DNA: TGTGCCAGCAGCGCAACGGGGAACACTGAAGCTTTCTTT.

The chain recombines TRBV28 with TRBJ2-7; 7 bases map to TRBD1. The CDR3 is 15 amino acids. The V segment lost 4 bases and the J segment 4 bases; nucleotides outside the gene matches: 10. Germline CDR1 and CDR2: MDHEN and SYDVKM. In DNA form, the CDR3 reads TGTGCCAGCAGTTCCCCCGGGACAGCGCCTTACGAGCAGTACTTC. Translating it yields CASSSPGTAPYEQYF.

The J gene is TRBJ1-1, the V gene TRBV4-1, with a possible D match to TRBD1 (5 bases). This CDR3 is 15 amino acids long. Germline CDR1 MGHRA, CDR2 YSYEKL. Deletions cut 4 bases from V and 4 bases from J, with 16 bases between. CDR3 in amino acids: CASSPTLSRATEAFF. CDR3 sequence (DNA): TGCGCCAGCAGCCCGACGTTGTCCAGGGCCACTGAAGCTTTCTTT.

The chain is built from TRBV6-5 and TRBJ2-2, with a possible D match to TRBD1 (5 bases). Trimming removed 5 bases from V and 5 bases from J, with 12 bases in between. The CDR3 is 14 residues long. CDR1 and CDR2 (germline): MNHEY, SVGAGI. The CDR3 sequence: CASSKIGVTGELFF. CDR3 in DNA: TGTGCCAGCAGTAAGATAGGGGTTACCGGGGAGCTGTTTTTT.

The CDR3, as DNA: TGCAGTGCGCACTCCGCAGATACGCAGTATTTT. It is translated as CSAHSADTQYF. This chain connects TRBV20-1 to TRBJ2-3; D remains ambiguous. The CDR3 consists of 11 residues. Trimming removed 6 bases at V and 4 bases at J, with 8 bases between. CDR1 is DFQATT, CDR2 SNEGSKA, per germline (reference sequence).

The chain carries TRBV27 and TRBJ2-1; 11 bases map to TRBD2. Trimming took 6 bases from V and 1 from J; bases not matched to a gene: 8. Per germline, CDR1 MNHEY and CDR2 SMNVEV (reference sequence). CDR3 size: 17 residues. CDR3 sequence (DNA): TGTGCCAGCAGCCCCTCGGGACTAGCGGTTTCCTACAATGAGCAGTTCTTC. Its translation: CASSPSGLAVSYNEQFF.

Only a few counts were recorded for this clone. The chain couples TRBV5-4 to TRBJ2-3; 7 nucleotides align to TRBD2. This CDR3 has 17 amino acids. The ends lost 1 base at V and 2 bases at J; junction bases unmatched: 10. Germline loops: CDR1 SGHNT, CDR2 YYREEE (reference sequence). The CDR3 spells CASSLFRGGSNTDTQYF. CDR3 in DNA: TGTGCCAGCAGCTTGTTCCGAGGCGGGAGTAACACAGATACGCAGTATTTT.

This chain joins TRBV3-1 (or the pseudogene TRBV3-2) and TRBJ1-6, with 8 bases matching TRBD1. The ends lost 0 bases at V and 7 bases at J; junction bases unmatched: 2. CDR1 and CDR2 (germline): LGHDT, YNNKEL (reference sequence). The CDR3 length is 15 residues. CDR3 in DNA: TGTGCCAGCAGCCAAGAACCAGGGGGCAATTCACCCCTCCACTTT. The encoded protein is CASSQEPGGNSPLHF.

This sequence joins TRBV19 and TRBJ2-1, with D possibly TRBD2 on 6 matching bases. The V end was cut by 6 bases, the J end by 0 bases, with 12 bases between. The CDR3 sequence is 15 residues long. In germline, CDR1 is LNHDA, CDR2 SQIVND (reference sequence). CDR3 loop: CASRIGSLSYNEQFF. CDR3 nucleotide sequence: TGTGCCAGTAGGATCGGGAGTCTCTCCTACAATGAGCAGTTCTTC.

This chain connects TRBV28 to TRBJ2-5; 8 nucleotides line up with TRBD1. The trim removed 1 base at V and 12 bases at J, leaving 13 bases unmatched. CDR1 is MDHEN, CDR2 SYDVKM, per germline. This CDR3 comprises 15 residues. As DNA, the CDR3 is TGTGCCAGCAGTTTATTTACAGGGGGACAGGTATTGGAGTACTTC. Translated: CASSLFTGGQVLEYF. The full variable domain, with the rest looked up from reference TRBV28 and TRBJ2-5, is DVKVTQSSRYLVKRTGEKVFLECVQDMDHENMFWYRQDPGLGLRLIYFSYDVKMKEKGDIPEGYSVSREKKERFSLILESASTNQTSMYLCASSLFTGGQVLEYFGPGTRLLVL.

CDR3 region: CASSLPTDTNEKLFF. The CDR3, as DNA: TGTGCCAGCAGCTTACCGACAGATACTAATGAAAAACTGTTTTTT. The chain carries TRBV11-2 and TRBJ1-4; a possible D gene is TRBD1 (5 bases). In germline, CDR1 is SGHAT, CDR2 FQNNGV. V was trimmed by 2 bases and J by 2 bases, leaving 9 bases between them. The CDR3 length is 15 residues. The full variable domain, with the rest looked up from reference TRBV11-2 and TRBJ1-4, is EAGVAQSPRYKIIEKRQSVAFWCNPISGHATLYWYQQILGQGPKLLIQFQNNGVVDDSQLPKDRFSAERLKGVDSTLKIQPAKLEDSAVYLCASSLPTDTNEKLFFGSGTQLSVL.

Only one count was recorded for this clone. The gene calls are TRBV19 and TRBJ2-5, with TRBD1 identical over 7 bases. The CDR3 totals 15 residues. Losses at the gene ends were 0 bases for V and 2 bases for J; bases not matched to a gene: 3. CDR1 LNHDA and CDR2 SQIVND come from the germline V gene (reference sequence). The CDR3 coding sequence is TGTGCCAGTAGTATAGAATCAGGGGGTCAAGAGACCCAGTACTTC. Amino acids: CASSIESGGQETQYF.

This chain uses TRBV9 with TRBJ2-2, with D uncertain. The germline V and J ends were trimmed by 5 bases and 0 bases, with 11 bases remaining between them. Germline lookup yields CDR1 SGDLS and CDR2 YYNGEE. The CDR3 is 15 amino acids. For the CDR3, the DNA is TGTGCCAGCAGTTTTAGCAGATCGAACACCGGGGAGCTGTTTTTT. It yields the protein CASSFSRSNTGELFF.

The gene calls are TRBV5-4 and TRBJ2-2; 8 nucleotides align to TRBD2. This CDR3 is 14 amino acids long. V dropped 5 bases and J dropped 1; count of bases not matched to a gene: 1. Per the germline V gene, CDR1 is SGHNT and CDR2 is YYREEE (reference sequence). In nucleotides, the CDR3 is TGTGCCAGCAGGGCGGGAGGGAACACCGGGGAGCTGTTTTTT. This gives the protein CASRAGGNTGELFF.

The chain has TRBV9 and TRBJ1-2; 11 bases agree with TRBD1. The CDR3 is 16 amino acids. The germline V gene has CDR1 SGDLS and CDR2 YYNGEE. J gave up 5 bases and V 5 bases, and 11 bases lay outside the gene matches. CDR3 in DNA: TGTGCCAGCAGTTTTCCCGGGACAGGGGGAAGTTATGGCTACACCTTC. Amino acids: CASSFPGTGGSYGYTF.